A single sample gave rise to the 2 T cell receptor beta chains below, sequenced in a study of PD-1 blockade in classical Hodgkin lymphoma. Data came from immunoSEQ multiplex PCR; TCRdb stores just in-frame clones and leaves some out. The sample records under 35,000 clones, approximately 67% being singletons. Time point described: cycle 4 day 1 (C4D1), after about 6 weeks of nivolumab. Exposure to brentuximab vedotin varied, and each patient had relapsed following autologous stem cell transplantation. The source material was peripheral blood mononuclear cells (PBMCs), sampled before the fourth cycle of nivolumab. These receptors came from a human donor with classical Hodgkin lymphoma.

This clone is judged medium-sized. The chain couples TRBV19 to TRBJ2-1; 7 positions agree with TRBD2. Per germline, CDR1 LNHDA and CDR2 SQIVND (reference sequence). With 8 bases clipped from V and 6 bases from J, the junction kept 10 bases outside the gene matches. The CDR3 loop spans 14 amino acids. CDR3 sequence reads: CASALGEGVNEQFF. Written as DNA, the CDR3 is TGTGCCAGTGCCTTGGGGGAGGGCGTCAATGAGCAGTTCTTC. The variable domain in full, with the rest retrieved from reference TRBV19 and TRBJ2-1, is DGGITQSPKYLFRKEGQNVTLSCEQNLNHDAMYWYRQDPGQGLRLIYYSQIVNDFQKGDIAEGYSVSREKKESFPLTVTSAQKNPTAFYLCASALGEGVNEQFFGPGTRLTVL.

This chain uses TRBV7-3 with TRBJ2-5; D remains ambiguous. The CDR3 extends over 12 amino acids. Germline lookup yields CDR1 SGHTA and CDR2 FQGTGA. Trimming stripped 1 base from V and 5 bases from J, with 5 bases between. CDR3 amino acids: CASSLIGETQYF. The CDR3 DNA is TGTGCCAGCAGCTTAATAGGGGAGACCCAGTACTTC.